This T cell receptor beta chain appears in the sequencing data of a study of graft-versus-host responses after intestinal transplantation (dated by TCRdb to about 2021). In the study overall: The transplants that recipients received were multivisceral, liver-intestinal, or isolated intestinal. Rather than being sequenced by the commercial service, samples from a few later patients were sequenced in-house on an Illumina MiSeq and processed with MiXCR. Alloreactive clones were identified by sequencing pre-transplant mixed lymphocyte reaction products and comparing them with unstimulated pre-transplant donor and recipient T cells. Of the roughly 26 intestinal transplant recipients enrolled in the cohort, one of whom was a retransplant, 3 patients without pretransplant specimens were excluded. Anti-thymocyte globulin induction was given to all recipients, followed by maintenance tacrolimus and steroids for approximately three years. After intestinal transplantation, graft-versus-host and host-versus-graft alloreactive T cell clones in the graft, circulation and bone marrow were tracked using bulk TCR-beta CDR3 sequencing. Donor T cell macrochimerism was defined as a peak of at least 4% donor T cells among recipient peripheral blood mononuclear cells.

Blood samples were collected up to 4 times in the first month after transplant and then at least monthly when available. Of note for this clone: Its binding antigen is unknown. No much larger clone exists at a distance of one base, and base qualities are not known.

Library construction relied on the immunoSEQ multiplex PCR assay. Adaptive Biotechnologies carried out high-throughput TCR-beta CDR3 sequencing of genomic DNA for most patients. Processing in the source paper ran as follows. TCR sequencing data for roughly 17 patients were retrieved from Adaptive's ImmunoSEQ software; three other patients were processed with MiXCR and VDJtools. CDR3 nucleotide sequences shared between donor and recipient were removed because the origin of such sequences could not be assigned. Alloreactive clones required at least 2-fold expansion over unstimulated cells and minimum CFSE-low frequency of 0.002% (template counts) or 0.001% (read counts). Mappable clones were those detected in sequenced pre-transplant spleen, lymph node, or MLR CFSE-low populations of the donor or recipient. Cumulative frequency of alloreactive clones was calculated as a percentage of all sequences weighted by copy number. This is the immuneACCESS table as TCRdb keeps it, with only in-frame sequences that have V and J called. A part of the clones is gone; compared with another copy, unresolved V genes explain less than half, and the rest is unexplained. V, J and clone size are taken as reported in that table, and D and trimming were inferred from the DNA itself. In all, the sample holds about 40,000 clones, and about 89% of those were seen once. 2.3% of the sample is taken by the ten largest.

Overall study results and their limits: GvH clones were detected in recipient bone marrow, and some of these GvH clones were observed earlier in ileal mucosa or blood, consistent with an intestinal mucosal origin. High GvH to HvG T cell clonal ratios were observed in the allografts of patients with donor T cell macrochimerism. The relatively low number and heterogeneity of intestinal transplant patients limited the conclusions. Early after transplant, peak levels of circulating GvH clones were associated with declines in HvG clones.

Sequences MNHNS (CDR1) and SASEGT (CDR2) are obtained from the germline V gene. V is cut by 8 bases and J by 1 base, and the space between the germline ends is 11 bases. Inclusive of the bounding cysteine and phenylalanine, the CDR3 is 13 residues long. Only the CDR3 portion is preserved as DNA: 39 bases, with reading frame beginning at the first base. The chain joins TRBV6-1 to TRBJ2-5; the D segment could be TRBD1, given 6 matching bases. The sequence derives from a human patient who received an intestinal transplant, so some T cells may come from the graft donor. The material sequenced was PBMCs, taken around 330 days after intestinal transplant. CDR3 reads: CASASGAQETQYF. The DNA reads as follows: TGTGCCAGCGCCTCAGGGGCCCAAGAGACCCAGTACTTC.